Below, one T cell receptor (beta chain) is given with its context. The antigen is not known. TCRdb keeps only in-frame clones here, not all; method: immunoSEQ multiplex PCR. The repertoire holds 22,000 or so clones, with 84% as singletons. This sample is part of a study of lymphopenia after photon versus proton radiotherapy. Whole-study results and caveats: After the lymphocyte nadir, photon-treated repertoires showed oligoclonal expansion, especially of CD8+ Temra cells. Better survival with proton therapy was suggested as possible, not demonstrated. Under photons, naive T cells and diversity fell while effector/memory populations rose. Post-nadir TCR diversity decline inversely tracked overall survival among those who died.

The V gene's germline CDR1 is MNHNS and CDR2 SASEGT. The CDR3 sequence is 13 residues long. The V end lost 2 bases, the J end lost 1 base, and 6 bases lay between the germline ends. Sequencing was performed on peripheral blood, taken from a patient treated with photon-based radiotherapy. The TCR sequence derives from a woman in her fifties or sixties with pancreatic cancer. J is TRBJ2-7 and V is TRBV6-1; no clear D gene. This chain's CDR3 is CASSEWMSYEQYF. CDR3 bases: TGTGCCAGCAGTGAATGGATGTCCTACGAGCAGTACTTC.